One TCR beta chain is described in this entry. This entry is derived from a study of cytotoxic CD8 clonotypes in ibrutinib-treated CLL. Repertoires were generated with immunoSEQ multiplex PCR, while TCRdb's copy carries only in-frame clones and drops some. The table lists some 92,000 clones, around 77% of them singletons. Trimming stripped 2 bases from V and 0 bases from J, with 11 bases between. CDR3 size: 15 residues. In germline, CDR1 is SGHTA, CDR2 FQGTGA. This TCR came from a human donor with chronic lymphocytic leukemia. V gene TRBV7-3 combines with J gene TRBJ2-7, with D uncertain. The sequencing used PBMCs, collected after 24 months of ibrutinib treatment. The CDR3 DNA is TGTGCCAGCAGCTTAGGGCTCGACAACTCCTACGAGCAGTACTTC. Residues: CASSLGLDNSYEQYF.